This T cell receptor (beta chain) emerged from a study of shared clonotypes between healthy human individuals. Original analysis: ImmunoSEQ sequences covered only the junction and lacked quality scores; filtering therefore differed. Using immunoSEQ multiplex PCR, the repertoire was profiled, and TCRdb retains in-frame clones only, with some absent. V, J and clone size are taken as reported in that table, and D and trimming were inferred from the DNA itself. The sample carries 500,000 or so clones, around 95% recorded once. V lost 2 bases and J 2 bases, leaving 13 bases between the germline ends. CDR1 is SGHTA, CDR2 FQGTGA, per germline. The CDR3 is 15 amino acids.

The sequenced sample was naive CD4+ T cells sorted from blood. Subset defined: CD45RA+ positively selected. This sequence joins TRBV7-3 and TRBJ2-7; possible D gene TRBD2, 5 bases. The source of this sequence is a woman in her 30s in good health. The CDR3 sequence is CASSLRPGVAYEQYF. Written as DNA, the CDR3 is TGTGCCAGCAGCTTACGTCCCGGGGTAGCCTACGAGCAGTACTTC.